This T cell receptor (beta chain) came from a study of PD-L1 blockade in urothelial cancer (dated by TCRdb to about 2017). Regarding the complete study: Every patient began therapy in 2014 and was given atezolizumab 1,200 mg intravenously every 3 weeks. Blood samples yielded a median of about 150,000 T cells and more than 80,000 unique TCRs, with median clonality 0.080. Durable clinical benefit meant progression-free survival longer than 6 months, and TCR features were also tested against progression-free and overall survival. TCR sequencing covered pretreatment tumor samples and matched, serially collected peripheral blood taken before and after atezolizumab treatment. Patients had an ECOG performance status of 0 or 1 and had received between 0 and 3 prior chemotherapy regimens. In the same patients, whole exome sequencing and RNA sequencing of pretreatment tumors were performed in addition to TCR sequencing. Twenty-nine patients had pretreatment blood TCR-seq, about 25 had at least one posttreatment blood collection, and about 25 had tumor TCR-seq. Durable clinical benefit was achieved by nine patients but not by the remaining 20. About 90% of the 29 patients were identified as males with urothelial cancer of bladder origin, and a prior smoking history was reported by 18 of 29 patients. Blood samples were analyzed at two time points: 3 weeks after treatment start (second dose) and 6 weeks after treatment start. The study was an exploratory multi-omic analysis of somatic, immune and clinical correlates of response to PD-L1 blockade with atezolizumab in urothelial cancer.

A total of approximately 27 patients with locally advanced or metastatic urothelial carcinoma, treated at Memorial Sloan Kettering on a trial protocol, made up the cohort. Peripheral blood mononuclear cells were collected pretreatment and during treatment, with between 1 and 8 total time points obtained per patient. The Qiagen DNeasy Blood extraction kit was used to purify genomic DNA from total PBMCs and tumor samples. PBMCs were collected pretreatment and during treatment and were isolated and stored as previously described. What the authors observed across the whole study: Because the sample size was small (n of about 29) and many exploratory analyses were performed, the results are intended to be hypothesis-generating. Improved progression-free and overall survival was found to be associated with pretreatment peripheral blood TCR clonality below the median. At 3 weeks after the start of treatment, tumor-associated TCR clones in peripheral blood had expanded more in patients with durable benefit (n of about 22, p = 0.022).

To estimate absolute template abundance from read counts, synthetic TCR analog templates were spiked into each PCR. The immunoSEQ assay used bias-controlled V and J gene primers to amplify TCRbeta CDR3 regions from genomic DNA. Sequencing of rearranged TCRbeta segments was performed at approximately 20X coverage. In the source study's methods: Sequencing errors were corrected by clustering and CDR3s were annotated against IMGT to assign V, D and J genes. Downstream analyses used only productive TCRbeta rearrangements and left out out-of-frame or stop-codon sequences. Clonality was calculated as one minus the Shannon entropy normalized by the log of the number of unique productive sequences. Fisher's exact test with Benjamini-Hochberg correction, at a threshold of adjusted p below 0.01, was used to find clones that differed between time points or between blood and tumor. The source is immuneACCESS, and TCRdb retained only in-frame sequences with V and J called. Part of the clones is not carried over; for the studies checked, unresolved V genes explain less than half of this, and the remainder is unexplained. D and trimming were read from the DNA, whereas the V and J calls and clone size are those reported in that table. The sample contains some 60,000 clones, around 83% of them found a single time. Approximately 2.9% of the sample goes to the ten largest clones.

As regards this clone: Its antigen specificity is not known. No qualities accompany the bases; no much larger clone lies one base away.

In the germline V gene, CDR1 corresponds to SGHTA and CDR2 to FQGTGA. The CDR3 runs 13 amino acids, cysteine and phenylalanine included. The kept DNA is CDR3 alone, 39 bases in frame from the first base. Unmatched junction bases come to 5, with V trimmed by 5 bases and J by 5 bases. The sequence is built from TRBV7-3 and TRBJ1-1; TRBD1 matches 7 bases in the middle. Material: PBMCs, obtained around atezolizumab (anti-PD-L1) treatment. The sequence was collected from a man over 45 with urothelial cancer. The nucleotide sequence reads TGTGCCAGCAGCCGGGACAGTAAGACTGAAGCTTTCTTT. Its amino acids are CASSRDSKTEAFF.